The TCR beta chain under discussion was sequenced for a study of Ad26.COV2.S vaccination and SARS-CoV-2 variants. Study overall: Vaccine-arm donor from the placebo-controlled COV1001 Ad26.COV2.S trial.

Treatment denoted: 15 to 20 received Ad26.COV2.S at low or high dose, single or two shots; several received placebo; per-sample allocation not given. It was on day 63 after the first vaccine or placebo injection that samples were taken. Details on this clone: Its antigen is undetermined.

Germline assignment: CDR1 LNHDA and CDR2 SQIVND (reference sequence). With 7 bases removed from V and 6 bases from J, the gap between germline ends came to 19 bases. CDR3 length equals 15 residues. Study observations and caveats: Participants given vaccine showed non-spike TCR breadth similar to that of placebo recipients. People who got the vaccine had more spike-specific TCR breadth than people who got placebo.

Assay: immunoSEQ multiplex PCR; the TCRdb copy retains only in-frame clones and omits some. The sample records about 260,000 clones, approximately 90% being singletons. This rearrangement joins TRBV19 to TRBJ1-5; D is perhaps TRBD1 (5 bases). This clonotype originated in a person between 18 and 65 years old who received the Ad26.COV2.S COVID-19 vaccine or a placebo. This material consisted of peripheral blood, taken in a trial of Ad26.COV2.S vaccine versus placebo. DNA of the CDR3: TGTGCCAGTAAGGATTGGAGGGGAGGGAGTCAGCCCCAGCATTTT. This gives the protein CASKDWRGGSQPQHF.